These 30 T cell receptor beta chains share one sample of origin, sequenced in a study of PD-1 blockade in classical Hodgkin lymphoma. Time point given: cycle 4 day 1 (C4D1), after less than seven weeks of nivolumab. Brentuximab vedotin exposure varied among the patients, all of whom had relapsed after autologous stem cell transplantation. Libraries were prepared by immunoSEQ multiplex PCR; TCRdb keeps only in-frame clonotypes and omits some of them. The sample consists of approximately 110,000 clones, roughly nine tenths of them appearing once. This specimen was peripheral blood mononuclear cells (PBMCs), taken before the fourth cycle of nivolumab. These receptors came from a human donor with classical Hodgkin lymphoma.

DNA for the CDR3: TGTGCCAGCAGCTTGGGACAGGGCAACACTGAAGCTTTCTTT. This translates into CASSLGQGNTEAFF. The V call is TRBV11-3, the J call TRBJ1-1; 9 nucleotides align to TRBD1. Germline V gene data show CDR1 as SGHNT and CDR2 as YENEEA. Germline trimming cut 3 bases from V and 2 bases from J; bases unmatched to any gene: 1. CDR3 length: 14 amino acids.

Written as DNA, the CDR3 is TGTGCCAGCAGCACGGGACCACAGACCGGGGAGCTGTTTTTT. It specifies CASSTGPQTGELFF. This chain links TRBV28 with TRBJ2-2; D is tentatively TRBD1 or TRBD2 (5 bases each). V was trimmed by 6 bases and J by 5 bases, leaving 13 bases between them. The CDR3 is 14 residues long. Germline V CDR1 and CDR2: MDHEN, SYDVKM.

This chain uses TRBV27 with TRBJ2-1; 14 nucleotides line up with TRBD2. The CDR3 is 15 residues long. The junction had 4 bases not matched to a gene; V was cut back by 6 bases and J by 6 bases. In germline, CDR1 is MNHEY, CDR2 SMNVEV (reference sequence). CDR3 bases: TGTGCCAGCAGATTCGGACTAGCGGGAGGCAATGAGCAGTTCTTC. This encodes CASRFGLAGGNEQFF.

The chain uses TRBV4-2 and TRBJ2-5; TRBD1 agrees at 8 bases. J lost 2 bases, V lost 1 base, and 9 bases had no gene match. Germline V gene data show CDR1 as LGHNA and CDR2 as YNFKEQ. This CDR3 has 17 residues. The CDR3 here is CASSQGARTGLQETQYF. The CDR3 DNA sequence: TGTGCCAGCAGCCAAGGCGCTCGGACAGGGCTGCAAGAGACCCAGTACTTC.

This chain joins TRBV4-3 and TRBJ2-7; 7 bases fit TRBD1. Trimming removed 1 base from V and 6 bases from J; junction bases left unmatched: 6. Germline V gene lookup returns CDR1 LGHNA and CDR2 YSLEER. There are 14 residues in the CDR3. DNA of the CDR3: TGCGCCAGCAGCCAAGTACAGGGGATGAGCGAGCAGTACTTC. Protein product: CASSQVQGMSEQYF.

This chain links TRBV10-3 with TRBJ1-1, with D unclear. V lost 0 bases to trimming and J lost 7 bases, with 18 bases between them. The CDR3 totals 16 residues. Germline CDR1 ENHRY, CDR2 SYGVKD. CDR3 nucleotides: TGTGCCATCAGTGAGTCGATCCCGAGTGGAGGATTTGAAGCTTTCTTT. This codes for CAISESIPSGGFEAFF.

The V and J genes are TRBV28 and TRBJ1-5, with D perhaps TRBD1 (5 bases). The CDR3 contains 15 residues. Germline V gene sequence: CDR1 MDHEN, CDR2 SYDVKM. V was cut by 7 bases and J by 3 bases, with 16 bases left in between. The CDR3 spells CASTRGDLDNQPQHF. As DNA, the CDR3 is TGTGCCAGCACCCGGGGGGATCTAGACAATCAGCCCCAGCATTTT.

J is TRBJ1-1 and V is TRBV27; TRBD1 matches 7 bases. Germline lookup yields CDR1 MNHEY and CDR2 SMNVEV (reference sequence). The CDR3 extends over 16 amino acids. The trim removed 6 bases at V and 9 bases at J, leaving 19 bases unmatched. The CDR3 is CASRLRGDVRGTKAFF. The CDR3 DNA sequence: TGTGCCAGCAGGCTAAGGGGGGATGTCAGGGGGACTAAAGCTTTCTTT.

CDR3 nucleotide sequence: TGTGCCAGCAGCGCCCATCGAAGGGACACTGAAGCTTTCTTT. Encoded protein: CASSAHRRDTEAFF. The chain carries TRBV9 and TRBJ1-1; D unresolved. The germline V gene has CDR1 SGDLS and CDR2 YYNGEE. Trimming took 3 bases from V and 3 from J, leaving 12 bases between them. The CDR3 runs to 14 residues. Together with reference TRBV9 and TRBJ1-1, the CDR3 gives the full variable domain: DSGVTQTPKHLITATGQRVTLRCSPRSGDLSVYWYQQSLDQGLQFLIQYYNGEERAKGNILERFSAQQFPDLHSELNLSSLELGDSALYFCASSAHRRDTEAFFGQGTRLTVV.

This clone occurred once. The chain couples TRBV20-1 to TRBJ2-3; D unclear. Trimming left V 8 bases short and J 3 bases short, with 0 bases between. The CDR3 sequence is 8 residues long. Per the germline V gene, CDR1 is DFQATT and CDR2 is SNEGSKA (reference sequence). The CDR3 here is CSTDTQYF. CDR3 sequence (DNA): TGCAGTACAGATACGCAGTATTTT.

V and J are TRBV5-8 and TRBJ2-5, with D uncertain. Germline V gene sequence: CDR1 SGHTS, CDR2 YDEGEE. This CDR3 is built from 15 residues. V lost 4 bases to trimming and J lost 5 bases, with 18 bases between them. CDR3 region: CASSTLQLGYETQYF. CDR3 nucleotides: TGTGCCAGCAGCACCTTACAGCTCGGATATGAGACCCAGTACTTC. Combining the CDR3 with reference TRBV5-8 and TRBJ2-5 gives the whole variable domain EAGVTQSPTHLIKTRGQQATLRCSPISGHTSVYWYQQALGLGLQFLLWYDEGEERNRGNFPPRFSGRQFPNYSSELNVNALELEDSALYLCASSTLQLGYETQYFGPGTRLLVL.

With respect to this clone: The junction departs from germline at one end; a sequencing error may be responsible. CDR3 sequence (DNA): TGTGCCAGCAGCCCCACCCGGCAGGGAGGACCGGACTTC. As protein: CASSPTRQGGPDF. The chain has TRBV11-2 and TRBJ2-7; tentative D call: TRBD2 (6 bases). Looked up from germline, CDR1 is SGHAT and CDR2 is FQNNGV. The CDR3 has 13 amino acids.

The chain combines TRBV27 with TRBJ2-7; weak D call: TRBD2 (6 bases). Trimming removed 5 bases at V and 0 bases at J, with 17 bases between. The CDR3 consists of 16 residues. Germline CDR1 is MNHEY and CDR2 is SMNVEV (reference sequence). CDR3 sequence reads: CASSLSSGTGSYEQYF. Here the CDR3 DNA reads TGTGCCAGCAGTCTTTCATCCGGGACTGGCTCCTACGAGCAGTACTTC.

V gene TRBV5-4 combines with J gene TRBJ2-3; D possibly matches TRBD1 or TRBD2 (5 bases each). The CDR3 is 14 amino acids. The V end was cut by 4 bases, the J end by 4 bases, with 13 bases between. CDR1 is SGHNT and CDR2 is YYREEE in the germline V gene (reference sequence). The CDR3 DNA reads as TGTGCCAGCAGCGTCCGGGGCCCACCAGATACGCAGTATTTT. Its translation: CASSVRGPPDTQYF.

This clone was found a few times. The chain combines TRBV20-1 with TRBJ1-1; D is uncertain. The CDR3 spans 10 residues. Trimming shortened V by 8 bases and J by 11 bases, and 15 bases separated the two germline ends. The germline V gene has CDR1 DFQATT and CDR2 SNEGSKA (reference sequence). The DNA of the CDR3 is TGCAGTTACGGGCCTCAATTCGCTTTCTTT. Amino acids: CSYGPQFAFF.

V usage is TRBV18 and J usage is TRBJ2-3; D remains unclear. CDR1 KGHSH and CDR2 LQKENI come from the germline V gene. Trimming cost V 8 bases and J 1 base, with 13 bases left between them. CDR3 length: 14 residues. The CDR3 DNA follows: TGTGCCAGCACCCTATATGAGGGCACAGATACGCAGTATTTT. This sequence encodes CASTLYEGTDTQYF.

CDR3 in amino acids: CSVLGIFYEQYF. The CDR3 DNA is TGCAGCGTTTTAGGGATCTTCTACGAGCAGTACTTC. The genes are TRBV29-1 and TRBJ2-7; D is uncertain. The germline V gene has CDR1 SQVTM and CDR2 ANQGSEA. The CDR3 length is 12 residues. V shed 5 bases and J shed 3 bases, with 11 bases lying between them.

The chain carries TRBV28 and TRBJ1-1; 7 bases fit TRBD1. The CDR3 extends over 15 amino acids. Germline lookup yields CDR1 MDHEN and CDR2 SYDVKM. V was pared by 3 bases and J by 5 bases, with 9 bases of the junction left unmatched. The CDR3 region is CASSFRTGIGTEAFF. The DNA of the CDR3 is TGTGCCAGCAGTTTTCGGACAGGTATAGGAACTGAAGCTTTCTTT.

This clone counts as medium-sized (0.01 to 0.1%). The V and J genes are TRBV15 and TRBJ1-6; no clear D. Germline values: CDR1 LNHNV, CDR2 YYDKDF (reference sequence). Trimming removed 0 bases at V and 13 bases at J, with 10 bases between. This CDR3 spans 13 amino acids. The CDR3: CATSREASWPLHF. The CDR3 region has the DNA TGTGCCACCAGCAGAGAGGCGAGTTGGCCCCTCCACTTT.

The genes are TRBV28 and TRBJ1-2; D might be TRBD1 (5 bases). CDR1 and CDR2 (germline): MDHEN, SYDVKM. V dropped 3 bases and J dropped 4 bases, with 12 bases sitting between them. The CDR3 is 14 residues long. The CDR3 DNA reads TGTGCCAGCAGTTTGCGGGGCGCTTCCTATGGCTACACCTTC. The encoded protein is CASSLRGASYGYTF.

This chain joins TRBV7-9 and TRBJ2-4; D is perhaps TRBD1 (6 bases). V was cut by 1 base and J by 8 bases, with 15 bases left in between. Germline V gene sequence: CDR1 SEHNR, CDR2 FQNEAQ (reference sequence). This CDR3 has 15 amino acids. CDR3: CASSLEGWGRDIQYF. The CDR3 region has the DNA TGTGCCAGCAGCTTAGAAGGGTGGGGGCGCGACATTCAGTACTTC.

In DNA, the CDR3 is TGTGCCAGCGGACCTAGGGGAAACAGACTAGCGGGCGTCGACGGGGAGCTGTTTTTT. Translating gives CASGPRGNRLAGVDGELFF. The chain joins TRBV28 to TRBJ2-2, with TRBD2 matching 10 bases. Germline V CDR1 and CDR2: MDHEN, SYDVKM. This CDR3 is 19 amino acids long. J gave up 7 bases and V 8 bases, and 22 bases lay outside the gene matches. Complete variable domain (other parts from reference TRBV28 and TRBJ2-2): DVKVTQSSRYLVKRTGEKVFLECVQDMDHENMFWYRQDPGLGLRLIYFSYDVKMKEKGDIPEGYSVSREKKERFSLILESASTNQTSMYLCASGPRGNRLAGVDGELFFGEGSRLTVL.

Notes on this clone: One end of the junction varies from germline; a read error may be responsible. J is TRBJ1-1 and V is TRBV7-9; TRBD1 aligns across 8 bases. The length of the CDR3 is 14 residues. The germline gives CDR1 SEHNR, CDR2 FQNEAQ (reference sequence). The CDR3 here is CASSVGQANTEAFF. DNA for the CDR3: TGCGCCAGCAGCGTGGGACAGGCGAACACTGAAGCTTTCTTT.

This chain connects TRBV13 to TRBJ2-2; possibly TRBD2 for D (6 bases). CDR1 and CDR2 from the germline V gene are PRHDT and FYEKMQ (reference sequence). The CDR3 is made up of 19 amino acids. V was trimmed by 2 bases and J by 0 bases, leaving 19 bases between them. CDR3 loop: CASSLLAERVSTNTGELFF. The CDR3 nucleotides are TGTGCCAGCAGCTTATTAGCGGAGAGGGTCTCCACGAACACCGGGGAGCTGTTTTTT.

This clone appeared once. The chain employs TRBV6-4 and TRBJ1-2; the D gene is possibly TRBD1 (5 bases). The germline V gene encodes CDR1 MRHNA and CDR2 SNTAGT. The CDR3 extends over 13 amino acids. V was cut by 5 bases and J by 8 bases, with 15 bases left in between. The CDR3 spells CASSKSERDGYTF. DNA for the CDR3: TGTGCCAGCAGTAAATCAGAGAGGGACGGCTACACCTTC.

The J gene is TRBJ2-1, the V gene TRBV28; no clear D gene. The CDR3 has 10 residues. V dropped 4 bases and J dropped 8 bases, with 3 bases sitting between them. Germline values: CDR1 MDHEN, CDR2 SYDVKM. As DNA, the CDR3 is TGTGCCAGCAGTTCGGATGAGCAGTTCTTC. It specifies CASSSDEQFF.

The CDR3 sequence: CATSGGHSTNEKLFF. The CDR3 region has the DNA TGTGCCACCAGCGGTGGACATTCAACTAATGAAAAACTGTTTTTT. This chain joins TRBV15 and TRBJ1-4; TRBD1 is a possible D gene (5 bases). Germline loops: CDR1 LNHNV, CDR2 YYDKDF (reference sequence). V dropped 5 bases and J dropped 0 bases, with 10 bases sitting between them. This CDR3 spans 15 amino acids.

This clone was observed a single time. The rearrangement links TRBV10-3 to TRBJ2-7, with 14 positions matching TRBD2. The V segment lost 3 bases and the J segment 6 bases; nucleotides outside the gene matches: 7. Germline CDR1 reads ENHRY; CDR2 reads SYGVKD. The CDR3 runs to 16 residues. The CDR3 spells CAISDASGTSGSEQYF. The CDR3 region has the DNA TGTGCCATCAGTGATGCATCCGGGACTAGCGGGAGCGAGCAGTACTTC.

The J gene is TRBJ2-5, the V gene TRBV25-1, with 11 bases fitting TRBD2. J lost 3 bases, V lost 6 bases, and 6 bases had no gene match. CDR1 MGHDK and CDR2 SYGVNS come from the germline V gene. The CDR3 has 15 residues. The CDR3 here is CASSLGTSGEETQYF. DNA for the CDR3: TGTGCCAGCAGCTTAGGGACTAGCGGAGAAGAGACCCAGTACTTC.

V usage is TRBV6-1 and J usage is TRBJ1-2; D is ambiguous. The V end was cut by 2 bases, the J end by 4 bases, with 11 bases between. CDR3 length: 14 amino acids. The V gene's germline CDR1 is MNHNS and CDR2 SASEGT. CDR3: CASSEPAAVYGYTF. The CDR3 DNA is TGTGCCAGCAGTGAACCCGCGGCTGTCTATGGCTACACCTTC.